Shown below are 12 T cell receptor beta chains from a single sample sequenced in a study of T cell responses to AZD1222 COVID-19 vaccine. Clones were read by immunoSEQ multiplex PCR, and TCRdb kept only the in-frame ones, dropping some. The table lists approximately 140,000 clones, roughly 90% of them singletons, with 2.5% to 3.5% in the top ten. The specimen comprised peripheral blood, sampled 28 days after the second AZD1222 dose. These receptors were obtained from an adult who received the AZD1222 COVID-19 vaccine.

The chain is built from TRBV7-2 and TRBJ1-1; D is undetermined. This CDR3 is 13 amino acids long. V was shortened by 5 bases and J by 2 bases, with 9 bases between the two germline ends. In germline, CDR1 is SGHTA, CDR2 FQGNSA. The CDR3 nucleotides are TGTGCCAGCAGCCCGGGCCCTAACACTGAAGCTTTCTTT. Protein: CASSPGPNTEAFF.

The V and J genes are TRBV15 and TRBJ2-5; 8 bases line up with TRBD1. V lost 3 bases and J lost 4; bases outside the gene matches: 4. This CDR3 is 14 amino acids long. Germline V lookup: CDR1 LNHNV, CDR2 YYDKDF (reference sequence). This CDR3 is CATSSGQGRETQYF. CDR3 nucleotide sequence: TGTGCCACCAGCAGTGGACAGGGAAGAGAGACCCAGTACTTC.

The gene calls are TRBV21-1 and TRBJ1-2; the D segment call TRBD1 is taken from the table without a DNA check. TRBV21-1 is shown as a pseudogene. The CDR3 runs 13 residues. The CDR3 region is CASAGQGGHGYTF. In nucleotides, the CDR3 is TGTGCCAGTGCCGGACAGGGCGGTCATGGCTACACCTTC.

CDR3 coding DNA: TGCGCCAGCAGTGCTAGCCAAGAGACCCAGTACTTC. Protein: CASSASQETQYF. This chain connects TRBV10-2 to TRBJ2-5, with no clear D. This CDR3 has 12 residues. The V gene's germline CDR1 is WSHSY and CDR2 SAAADI. V was cut by 4 bases and J by 1 base, with 4 bases left in between.

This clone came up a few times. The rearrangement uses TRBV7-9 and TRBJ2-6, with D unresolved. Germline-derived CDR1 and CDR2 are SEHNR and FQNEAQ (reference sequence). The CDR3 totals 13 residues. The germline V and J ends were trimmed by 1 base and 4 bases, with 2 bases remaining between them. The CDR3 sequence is CASSLGGANVLTF. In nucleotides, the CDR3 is TGTGCCAGCAGCTTAGGGGGGGCCAACGTCCTGACTTTC.

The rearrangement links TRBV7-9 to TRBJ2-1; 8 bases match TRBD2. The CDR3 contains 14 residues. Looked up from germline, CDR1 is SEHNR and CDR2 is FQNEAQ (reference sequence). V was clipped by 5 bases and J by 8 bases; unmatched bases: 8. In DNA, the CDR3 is TGTGCCAGCAGCGTCTCCGGGACTAGATATGAGCAGTTCTTC. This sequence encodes CASSVSGTRYEQFF.

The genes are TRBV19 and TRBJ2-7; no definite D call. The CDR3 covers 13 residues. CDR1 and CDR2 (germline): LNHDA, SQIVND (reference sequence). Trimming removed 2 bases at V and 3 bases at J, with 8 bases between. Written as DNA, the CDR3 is TGTGCCAGTAGTATATTCTCGGGCTACGAGCAGTACTTC. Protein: CASSIFSGYEQYF.

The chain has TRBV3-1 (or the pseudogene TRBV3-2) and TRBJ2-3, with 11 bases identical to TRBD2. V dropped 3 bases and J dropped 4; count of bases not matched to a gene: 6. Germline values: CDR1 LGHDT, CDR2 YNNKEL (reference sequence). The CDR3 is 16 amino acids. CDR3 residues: CASSQDSGRAADTQYF. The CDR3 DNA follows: TGTGCCAGCAGCCAGGATAGCGGGAGGGCCGCAGATACGCAGTATTTT.

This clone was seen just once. The DNA of the CDR3 is TGTGCCAGCAGCTCCGGCAGGGGATACTCTGGAAACACCATATATTTT. It translates to CASSSGRGYSGNTIYF. V usage is TRBV7-2 and J usage is TRBJ1-3; possibly TRBD1 for D (6 bases). Germline V lookup: CDR1 SGHTA, CDR2 FQGNSA. V was clipped by 4 bases and J by 0 bases, with 13 bases between them. The CDR3 has 16 amino acids.

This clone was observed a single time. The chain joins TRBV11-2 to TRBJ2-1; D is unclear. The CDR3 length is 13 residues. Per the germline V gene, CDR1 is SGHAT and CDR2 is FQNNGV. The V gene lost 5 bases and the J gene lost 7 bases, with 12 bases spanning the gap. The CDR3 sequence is CASSRQLGNEQFF. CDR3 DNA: TGTGCCAGCAGCCGCCAGCTCGGGAATGAGCAGTTCTTC.

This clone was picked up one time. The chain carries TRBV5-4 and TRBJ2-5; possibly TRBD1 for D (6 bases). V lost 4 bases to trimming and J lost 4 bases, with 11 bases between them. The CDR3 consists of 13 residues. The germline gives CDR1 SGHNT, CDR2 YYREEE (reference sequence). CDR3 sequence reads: CASSQDRGETQYF. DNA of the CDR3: TGTGCCAGCAGCCAGGACAGAGGAGAGACCCAGTACTTC.

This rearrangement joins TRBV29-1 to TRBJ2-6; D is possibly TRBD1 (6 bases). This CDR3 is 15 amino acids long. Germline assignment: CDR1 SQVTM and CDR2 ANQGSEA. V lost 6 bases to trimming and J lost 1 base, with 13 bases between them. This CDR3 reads CSVKSDRSGANVLTF. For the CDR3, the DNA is TGCAGCGTCAAATCTGACAGGTCTGGGGCCAACGTCCTGACTTTC.